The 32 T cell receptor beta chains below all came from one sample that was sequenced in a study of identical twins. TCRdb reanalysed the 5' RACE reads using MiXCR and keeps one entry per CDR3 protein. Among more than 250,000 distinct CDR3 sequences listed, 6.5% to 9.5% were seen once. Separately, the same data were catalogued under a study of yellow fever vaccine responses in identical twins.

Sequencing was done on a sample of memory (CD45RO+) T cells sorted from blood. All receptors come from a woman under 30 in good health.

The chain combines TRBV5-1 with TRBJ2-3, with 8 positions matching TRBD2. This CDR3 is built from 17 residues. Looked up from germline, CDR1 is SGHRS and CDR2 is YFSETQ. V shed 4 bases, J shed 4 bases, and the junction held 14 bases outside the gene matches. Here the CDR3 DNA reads TGCGCCAGCAGCCGGGGCGGGGGGACGCCTAGGGCAGATACGCAGTATTTT. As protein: CASSRGGGTPRADTQYF.

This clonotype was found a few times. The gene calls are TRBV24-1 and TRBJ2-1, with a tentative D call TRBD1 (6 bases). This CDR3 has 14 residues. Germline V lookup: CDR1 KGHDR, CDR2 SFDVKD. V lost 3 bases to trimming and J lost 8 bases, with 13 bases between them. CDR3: CATSDLLRGDEQFF. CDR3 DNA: TGTGCCACCAGTGATCTCCTCAGGGGTGATGAGCAGTTCTTC.

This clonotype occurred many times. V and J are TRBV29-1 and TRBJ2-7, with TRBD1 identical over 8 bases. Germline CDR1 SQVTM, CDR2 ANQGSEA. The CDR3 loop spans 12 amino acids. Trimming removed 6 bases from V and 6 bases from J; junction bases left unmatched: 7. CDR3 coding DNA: TGCAGCGTGAAGGGACAGGAGGCCGAGCAGTACTTC. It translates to CSVKGQEAEQYF.

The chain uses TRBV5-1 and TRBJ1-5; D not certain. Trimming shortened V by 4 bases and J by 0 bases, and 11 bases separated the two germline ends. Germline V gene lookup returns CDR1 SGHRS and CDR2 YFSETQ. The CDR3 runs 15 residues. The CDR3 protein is CASSPDGTSNQPQHF. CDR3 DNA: TGCGCCAGCAGCCCGGACGGAACTAGCAATCAGCCCCAGCATTTT.

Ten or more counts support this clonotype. For the CDR3, the DNA is TGTGCCAGCAGCCAAACGGGGCTAGGGGGTTATAATGAGCAGTTCTTC. Residues: CASSQTGLGGYNEQFF. This chain links TRBV6-1 with TRBJ2-1, with a tentative D call TRBD1 (6 bases). Germline assignment: CDR1 MNHNS and CDR2 SASEGT. The CDR3 totals 16 residues. V dropped 6 bases and J dropped 7 bases, with 22 bases sitting between them.

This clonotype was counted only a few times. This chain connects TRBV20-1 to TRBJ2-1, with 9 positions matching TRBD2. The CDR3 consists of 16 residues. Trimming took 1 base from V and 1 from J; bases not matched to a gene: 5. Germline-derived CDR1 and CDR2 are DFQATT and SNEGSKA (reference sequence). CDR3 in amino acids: CSARGGLAGSYNEQFF. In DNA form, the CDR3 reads TGCAGTGCTAGAGGGGGTCTAGCGGGGTCCTACAATGAGCAGTTCTTC.

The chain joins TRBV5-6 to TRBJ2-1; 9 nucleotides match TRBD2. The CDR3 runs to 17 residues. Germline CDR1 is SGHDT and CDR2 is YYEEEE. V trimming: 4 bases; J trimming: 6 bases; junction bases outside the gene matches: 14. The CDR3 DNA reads TGTGCCAGCAGCCCCACGGGATTAAGCGGGAGGTTCAATGAGCAGTTCTTC. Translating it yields CASSPTGLSGRFNEQFF.

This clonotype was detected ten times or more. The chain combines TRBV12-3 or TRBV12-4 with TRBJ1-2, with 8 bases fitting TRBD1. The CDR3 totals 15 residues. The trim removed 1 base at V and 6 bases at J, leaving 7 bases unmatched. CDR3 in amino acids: CASSLDRTGSHGYTF. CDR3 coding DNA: TGTGCCAGCAGTTTAGATCGGACAGGGAGTCATGGCTACACCTTC.

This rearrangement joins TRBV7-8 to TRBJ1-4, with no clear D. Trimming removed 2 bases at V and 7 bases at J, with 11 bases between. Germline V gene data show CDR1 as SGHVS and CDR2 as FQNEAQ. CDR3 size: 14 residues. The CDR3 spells CASSLSRLGEKLFF. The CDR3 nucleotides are TGTGCCAGCAGCTTAAGCAGGTTGGGTGAAAAACTGTTTTTT.

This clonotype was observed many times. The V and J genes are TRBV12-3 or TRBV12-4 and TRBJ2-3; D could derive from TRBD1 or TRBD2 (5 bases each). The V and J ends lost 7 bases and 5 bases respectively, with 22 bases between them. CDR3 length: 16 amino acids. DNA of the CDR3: TGTGCCAGCACCAACGGGGTCGGTAGGGGCTTAGATACGCAGTATTTT. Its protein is CASTNGVGRGLDTQYF.

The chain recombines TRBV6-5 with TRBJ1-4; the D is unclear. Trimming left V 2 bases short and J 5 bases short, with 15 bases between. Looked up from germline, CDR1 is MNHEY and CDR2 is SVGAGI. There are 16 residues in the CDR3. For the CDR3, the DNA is TGTGCCAGCAGTTACCGGGCACAGCTAAAAAATGAAAAACTGTTTTTT. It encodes CASSYRAQLKNEKLFF.

The CDR3 bases are TGTGCCAGCAGCGTAGGATGGAGTGGTTACTCCTACGAGCAGTACTTC. Amino acid sequence: CASSVGWSGYSYEQYF. The rearrangement joins TRBV9 to TRBJ2-7, with no clear D. Germline V gene sequence: CDR1 SGDLS, CDR2 YYNGEE. Trimming removed 0 bases at V and 0 bases at J, with 13 bases between. The length of the CDR3 is 16 residues.

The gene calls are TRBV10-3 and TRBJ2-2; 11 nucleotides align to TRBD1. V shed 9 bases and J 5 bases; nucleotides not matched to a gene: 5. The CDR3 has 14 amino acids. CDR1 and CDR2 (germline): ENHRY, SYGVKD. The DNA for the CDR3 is TGTGCCATAGCGGGACAGGGGGATACCGGGGAGCTGTTTTTT. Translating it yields CAIAGQGDTGELFF.

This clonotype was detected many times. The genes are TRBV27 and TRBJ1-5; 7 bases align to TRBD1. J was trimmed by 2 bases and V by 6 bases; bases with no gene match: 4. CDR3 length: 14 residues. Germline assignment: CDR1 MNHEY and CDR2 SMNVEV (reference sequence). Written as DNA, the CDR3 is TGTGCCAGCAGCCAGGGGGGACGCAATCAGCCCCAGCATTTT. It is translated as CASSQGGRNQPQHF.

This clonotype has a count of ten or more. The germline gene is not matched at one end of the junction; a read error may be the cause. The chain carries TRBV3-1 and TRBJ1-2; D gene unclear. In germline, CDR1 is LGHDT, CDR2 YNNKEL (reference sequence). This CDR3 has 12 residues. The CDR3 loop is CASSQGRLQIIF. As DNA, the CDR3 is TGTGCCAGCAGCCAAGGCAGGCTACAAATAATCTTC.

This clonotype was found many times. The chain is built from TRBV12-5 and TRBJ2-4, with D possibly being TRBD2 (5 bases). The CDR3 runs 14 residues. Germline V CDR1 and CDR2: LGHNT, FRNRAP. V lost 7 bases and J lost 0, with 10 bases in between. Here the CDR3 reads CASDTGLAKNIQYF. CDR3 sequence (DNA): TGTGCTAGTGACACCGGACTAGCCAAAAACATTCAGTACTTC.

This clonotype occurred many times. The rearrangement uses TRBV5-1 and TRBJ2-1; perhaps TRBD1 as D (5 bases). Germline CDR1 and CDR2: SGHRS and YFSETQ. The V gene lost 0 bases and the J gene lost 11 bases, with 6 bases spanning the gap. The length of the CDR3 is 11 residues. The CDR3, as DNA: TGCGCCAGCAGCTTGGAGGGGAAGCAGTTCTTC. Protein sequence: CASSLEGKQFF.

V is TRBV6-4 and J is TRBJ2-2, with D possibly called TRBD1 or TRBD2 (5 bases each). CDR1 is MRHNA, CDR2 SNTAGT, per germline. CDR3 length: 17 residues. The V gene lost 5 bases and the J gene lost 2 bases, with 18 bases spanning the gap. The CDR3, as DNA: TGTGCCAGCAGTACCCAGCCCCCGGGACCAAACACCGGGGAGCTGTTTTTT. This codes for CASSTQPPGPNTGELFF.

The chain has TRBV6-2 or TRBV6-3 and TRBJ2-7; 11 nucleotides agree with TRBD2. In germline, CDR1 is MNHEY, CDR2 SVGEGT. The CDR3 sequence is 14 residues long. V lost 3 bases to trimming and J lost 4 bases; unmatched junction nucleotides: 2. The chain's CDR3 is CASSYTSGSYEQYF. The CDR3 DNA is TGTGCCAGCAGTTATACTAGCGGGAGTTACGAGCAGTACTTC.

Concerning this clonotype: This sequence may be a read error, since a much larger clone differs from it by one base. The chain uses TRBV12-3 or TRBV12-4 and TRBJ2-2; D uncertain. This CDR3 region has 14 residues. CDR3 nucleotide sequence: TGTGGCAGCAGTTTATGGCTAAATATCGGGGAGCTGTTTTTT. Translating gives CGSSLWLNIGELFF.

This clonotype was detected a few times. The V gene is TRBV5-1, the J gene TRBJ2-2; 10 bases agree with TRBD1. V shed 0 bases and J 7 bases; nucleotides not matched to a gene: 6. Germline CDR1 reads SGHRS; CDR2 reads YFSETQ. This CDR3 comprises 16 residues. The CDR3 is CASSLAGTGASGELFF. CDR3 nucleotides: TGCGCCAGCAGCTTGGCCGGGACAGGGGCGAGCGGGGAGCTGTTTTTT.

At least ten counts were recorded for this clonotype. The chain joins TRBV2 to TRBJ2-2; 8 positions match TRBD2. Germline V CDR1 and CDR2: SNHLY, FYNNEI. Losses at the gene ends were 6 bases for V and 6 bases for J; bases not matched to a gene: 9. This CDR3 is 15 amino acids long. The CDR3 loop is CASSPAGVSPGELFF. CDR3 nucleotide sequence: TGTGCCAGCAGCCCAGCGGGAGTCTCCCCCGGGGAGCTGTTTTTT.

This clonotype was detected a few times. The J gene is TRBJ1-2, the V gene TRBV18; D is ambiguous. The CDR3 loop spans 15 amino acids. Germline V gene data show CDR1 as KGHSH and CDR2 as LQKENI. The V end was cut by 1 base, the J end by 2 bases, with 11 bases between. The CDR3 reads CASSPLDGSNYGYTF. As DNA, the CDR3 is TGTGCCAGCTCACCACTTGACGGGAGCAACTATGGCTACACCTTC.

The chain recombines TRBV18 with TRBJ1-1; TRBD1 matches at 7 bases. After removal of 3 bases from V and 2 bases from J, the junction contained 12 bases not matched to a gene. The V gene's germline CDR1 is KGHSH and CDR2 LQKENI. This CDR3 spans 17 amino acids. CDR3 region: CASSPPVQGDSNTEAFF. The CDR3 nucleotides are TGTGCCAGCTCACCGCCCGTTCAGGGGGATTCCAACACTGAAGCTTTCTTT.

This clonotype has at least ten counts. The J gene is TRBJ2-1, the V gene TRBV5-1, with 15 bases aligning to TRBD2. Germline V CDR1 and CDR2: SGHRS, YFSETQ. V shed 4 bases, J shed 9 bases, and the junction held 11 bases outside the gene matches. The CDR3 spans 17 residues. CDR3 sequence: CASSLSGLAGGPGEQFF. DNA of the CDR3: TGCGCCAGCAGCCTGAGCGGACTAGCGGGAGGGCCTGGTGAGCAGTTCTTC.

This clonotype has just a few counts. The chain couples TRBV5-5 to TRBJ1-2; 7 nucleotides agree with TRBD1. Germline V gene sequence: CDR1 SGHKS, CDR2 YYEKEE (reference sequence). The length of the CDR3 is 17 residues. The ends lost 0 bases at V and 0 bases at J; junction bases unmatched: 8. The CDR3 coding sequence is TGTGCCAGCAGCTTGGTATCAGGGGGATTAGCTAACTATGGCTACACCTTC. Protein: CASSLVSGGLANYGYTF.

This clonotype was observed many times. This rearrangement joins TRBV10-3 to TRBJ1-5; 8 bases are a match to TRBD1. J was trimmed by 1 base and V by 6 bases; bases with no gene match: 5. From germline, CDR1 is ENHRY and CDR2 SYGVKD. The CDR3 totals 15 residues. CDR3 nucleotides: TGTGCCATCAGCAAGGACAGGGAGAGCAATCAGCCCCAGCATTTT. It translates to CAISKDRESNQPQHF.

This CDR3 is CASSLDGTYEQYV. CDR3 bases: TGTGCCAGCAGTTTAGACGGGACCTACGAGCAGTACGTC. The genes are TRBV28 and TRBJ2-7, with a weak D call TRBD2 (5 bases). Trimming cost V 2 bases and J 2 bases, with 7 bases left between them. Germline values: CDR1 MDHEN, CDR2 SYDVKM. The CDR3 spans 13 residues.

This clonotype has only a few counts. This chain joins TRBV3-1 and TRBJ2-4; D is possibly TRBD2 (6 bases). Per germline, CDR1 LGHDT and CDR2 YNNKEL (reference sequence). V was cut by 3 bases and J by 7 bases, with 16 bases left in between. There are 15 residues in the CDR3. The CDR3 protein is CASSQDLAGWNIQYF. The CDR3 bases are TGTGCCAGCAGCCAGGATCTGGCGGGATGGAACATTCAGTACTTC.

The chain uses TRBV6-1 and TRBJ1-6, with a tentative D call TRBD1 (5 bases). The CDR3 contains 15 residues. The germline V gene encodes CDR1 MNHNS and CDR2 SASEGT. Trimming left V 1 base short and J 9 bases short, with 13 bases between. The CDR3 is CASSEDEGRGSPLHF. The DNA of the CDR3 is TGTGCCAGCAGTGAAGACGAGGGGAGAGGTTCACCCCTCCACTTT.

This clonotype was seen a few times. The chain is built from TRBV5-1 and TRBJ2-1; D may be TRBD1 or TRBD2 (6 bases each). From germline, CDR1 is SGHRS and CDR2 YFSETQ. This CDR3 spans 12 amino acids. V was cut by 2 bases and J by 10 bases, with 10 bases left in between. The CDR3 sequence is CASSFGGHEQFF. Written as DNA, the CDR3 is TGCGCCAGCAGCTTCGGGGGACACGAGCAGTTCTTC. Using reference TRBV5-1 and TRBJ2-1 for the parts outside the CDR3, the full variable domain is KAGVTQTPRYLIKTRGQQVTLSCSPISGHRSVSWYQQTPGQGLQFLFEYFSETQRNKGNFPGRFSGRQFSNSRSEMNVSTLELGDSALYLCASSFGGHEQFFGPGTRLTVL.

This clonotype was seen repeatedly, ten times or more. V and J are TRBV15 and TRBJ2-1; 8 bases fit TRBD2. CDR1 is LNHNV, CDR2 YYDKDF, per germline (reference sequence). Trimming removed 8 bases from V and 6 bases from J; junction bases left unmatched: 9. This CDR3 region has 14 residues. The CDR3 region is CATRRSGVGNEQFF. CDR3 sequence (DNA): TGTGCCACCCGTCGTAGCGGGGTAGGCAATGAGCAGTTCTTC.